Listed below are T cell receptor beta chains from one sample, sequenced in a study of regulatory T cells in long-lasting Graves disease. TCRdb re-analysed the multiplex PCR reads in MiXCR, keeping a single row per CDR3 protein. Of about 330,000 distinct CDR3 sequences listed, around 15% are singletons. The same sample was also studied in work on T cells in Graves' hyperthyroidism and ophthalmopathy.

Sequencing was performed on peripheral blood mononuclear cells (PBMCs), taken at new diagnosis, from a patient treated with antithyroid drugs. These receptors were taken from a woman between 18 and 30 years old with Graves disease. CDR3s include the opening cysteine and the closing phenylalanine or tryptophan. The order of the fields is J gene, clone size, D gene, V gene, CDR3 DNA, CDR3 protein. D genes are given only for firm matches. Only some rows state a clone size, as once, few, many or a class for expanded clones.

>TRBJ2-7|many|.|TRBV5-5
TGTGCCAGCAGCTTCGCCGGCCTAAAAACCTACGAGCAGTACTTC
CASSFAGLKTYEQYF
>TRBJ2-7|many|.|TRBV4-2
TGTGCCAGCAGCCCCCGGGACGGATCCTACGAGCAGTACTTC
CASSPRDGSYEQYF
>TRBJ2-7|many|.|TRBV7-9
TGTGCCAGCACGGTGGGCACGACCTCCTACGAGCAGTACTTC
CASTVGTTSYEQYF
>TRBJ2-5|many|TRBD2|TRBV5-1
TGCGCCAGCATCTCGACGGGAGGAACTTTCGAGACCCAGTACTTC
CASISTGGTFETQYF
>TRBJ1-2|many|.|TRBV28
TGTGCCAGCACCGCACCGTTCGGACAGCACTATGGCTACACCTTC
CASTAPFGQHYGYTF
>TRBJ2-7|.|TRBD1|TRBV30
TGTGCCTGGAGTGACGGGAGACAGGGGGCTCACGAGCAGTACTTC
CAWSDGRQGAHEQYF
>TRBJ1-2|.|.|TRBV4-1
TGCGCCAGCAGCCAATTGTGGTCCGCCCAGGTTTTAGATGGCTACACCTTC
CASSQLWSAQVLDGYTF
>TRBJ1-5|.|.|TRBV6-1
TGTGCCAGCAGTACTAGGGGGGTCTCCAATCAGCCCCAGCATTTT
CASSTRGVSNQPQHF
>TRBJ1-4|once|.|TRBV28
TGTGCCAGCGGCGTCCAGGGCGCAAAACTGTTTTTT
CASGVQGAKLFF
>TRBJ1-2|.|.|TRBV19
TGTGCCAGTAGCCCAACAGGGCGGCGTAACTATGGCTACACCTTC
CASSPTGRRNYGYTF
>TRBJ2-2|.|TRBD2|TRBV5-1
TGCGCCAGCTACGCTAGCGGGGGCCTCAACACCGGGGAGCTGTTTTTT
CASYASGGLNTGELFF